A selection of T cell receptor beta chains follows, all from one sample in a study of blood T cells in healthy people across ages. TCRdb ran MiXCR on the 5' RACE reads and lists one entry per CDR3 protein. The sample lists 600,000 to 1,000,000 distinct CDR3 sequences; 25% were seen once. The same data also contributed to another study, on T cells of mothers and their children.

The sequenced material came from blood. The receptors come from a boy aged 5-17 years in good health. Each CDR3 is given with its conserved first and last residue. The D gene is left open where the match is weak. Expanded clones are given a class, and other clones once, few, many or no size at all.

clone_size: .; j_call: TRBJ2-7; cdr3_length: 13; d_call: .; v_call: TRBV7-2; cdr3_aa: CASSLGVTVEQYF; cdr3_nt: TGTGCCAGCAGCCTTGGGGTTACCGTCGAGCAGTACTTC
clone_size: few; j_call: TRBJ2-3; cdr3_length: 15; d_call: TRBD2; v_call: TRBV4-3; cdr3_aa: CASSPGLATINTQYF; cdr3_nt: TGCGCCAGCAGCCCGGGACTAGCGACAATAAATACGCAGTATTTT
clone_size: .; j_call: TRBJ1-4; cdr3_length: 19; d_call: .; v_call: TRBV7-9; cdr3_aa: CAGSLVELWSYATNEKLFF; cdr3_nt: TGTGCCGGCAGCTTAGTGGAGTTGTGGAGTTATGCAACTAATGAAAAACTGTTTTTT
clone_size: few; j_call: TRBJ2-1; cdr3_length: 15; d_call: .; v_call: TRBV3-1; cdr3_aa: CASSQELGASNEQFF; cdr3_nt: TGTGCCAGCAGCCAAGAGTTAGGGGCGAGCAATGAGCAGTTCTTC
clone_size: few; j_call: TRBJ2-1; cdr3_length: 16; d_call: TRBD2; v_call: TRBV6-2/TRBV6-3; cdr3_aa: CASSQGRLAGYNEQFF; cdr3_nt: TGTGCCAGCAGTCAGGGTCGACTAGCGGGGTACAATGAGCAGTTCTTC
clone_size: few; j_call: TRBJ2-7; cdr3_length: 17; d_call: TRBD1; v_call: TRBV20-1; cdr3_aa: CSARADFRTGGGYEQYF; cdr3_nt: TGCAGTGCTAGGGCCGACTTTCGGACAGGGGGAGGCTACGAGCAGTACTTC
clone_size: .; j_call: TRBJ1-1; cdr3_length: 14; d_call: .; v_call: TRBV7-2; cdr3_aa: CASSMGLLNTEAFF; cdr3_nt: TGTGCCAGCAGCATGGGGCTATTAAACACTGAAGCTTTCTTT
clone_size: few; j_call: TRBJ2-4; cdr3_length: 18; d_call: TRBD1; v_call: TRBV27; cdr3_aa: CASSLGTGGAVGKNIQYF; cdr3_nt: TGTGCCAGCAGTTTAGGGACAGGGGGCGCGGTTGGCAAAAACATTCAGTACTTC
clone_size: many; j_call: TRBJ2-3; cdr3_length: 15; d_call: TRBD2; v_call: TRBV6-5; cdr3_aa: CASRLGLAGTDTQYF; cdr3_nt: TGTGCCAGCAGACTCGGACTAGCGGGGACAGATACGCAGTATTTT
clone_size: few; j_call: TRBJ2-7; cdr3_length: 14; d_call: TRBD1; v_call: TRBV5-6; cdr3_aa: CASSFPGQGFEQYF; cdr3_nt: TGTGCCAGCAGCTTTCCCGGACAGGGCTTCGAGCAGTACTTC
clone_size: .; j_call: TRBJ2-2; cdr3_length: 16; d_call: TRBD1; v_call: TRBV4-3; cdr3_aa: CASSPIRTGYTGELFF; cdr3_nt: TGCGCCAGCAGCCCCATAAGGACAGGGTACACGGGGGAGCTGTTTTTT
clone_size: .; j_call: TRBJ2-7; cdr3_length: 14; d_call: .; v_call: TRBV14; cdr3_aa: CASSQVGGRYEQYF; cdr3_nt: TGTGCCAGCAGCCAAGTGGGGGGCAGGTACGAGCAGTACTTC
clone_size: few; j_call: TRBJ2-7; cdr3_length: 14; d_call: .; v_call: TRBV15; cdr3_aa: CATSRLPSKYEQYF; cdr3_nt: TGTGCCACCAGCAGACTTCCGTCTAAGTACGAGCAGTACTTC
clone_size: .; j_call: TRBJ1-1; cdr3_length: 10; d_call: .; v_call: TRBV20-1; cdr3_aa: CSASHTEAFF; cdr3_nt: TGCAGTGCTAGCCACACTGAAGCTTTCTTT
clone_size: few; j_call: TRBJ2-5; cdr3_length: 17; d_call: .; v_call: TRBV18; cdr3_aa: CASSHLALFGGQETQYF; cdr3_nt: TGTGCCAGCTCACACCTGGCTCTGTTCGGCGGTCAAGAGACCCAGTACTTC
clone_size: .; j_call: TRBJ1-1; cdr3_length: 17; d_call: .; v_call: TRBV5-1; cdr3_aa: CASTPYGADHTLNGAFF; cdr3_nt: TGCGCCAGCACTCCCTACGGTGCAGATCATACACTGAACGGGGCTTTCTTT
clone_size: .; j_call: TRBJ1-5; cdr3_length: 15; d_call: TRBD1; v_call: TRBV6-2/TRBV6-3; cdr3_aa: CASSQDRQGAQPQHF; cdr3_nt: TGTGCCAGCAGTCAGGACAGACAGGGGGCTCAGCCCCAGCATTTT
clone_size: few; j_call: TRBJ2-1; cdr3_length: 15; d_call: .; v_call: TRBV20-1; cdr3_aa: CSASRKAATYNEQFF; cdr3_nt: TGCAGTGCCTCTAGGAAGGCGGCCACCTACAATGAGCAGTTCTTC
clone_size: .; j_call: TRBJ2-1; cdr3_length: 15; d_call: .; v_call: TRBV2; cdr3_aa: CASSELRLTYNEQFF; cdr3_nt: TGTGCCAGCAGTGAACTCAGGTTAACCTACAATGAGCAGTTCTTC
clone_size: few; j_call: TRBJ2-5; cdr3_length: 15; d_call: .; v_call: TRBV15; cdr3_aa: CATSRSGTLRETQYF; cdr3_nt: TGTGCCACCAGCAGGTCCGGGACACTTCGGGAGACCCAGTACTTC
clone_size: few; j_call: TRBJ2-1; cdr3_length: 16; d_call: .; v_call: TRBV9; cdr3_aa: CASSGRMGGSYNEQFF; cdr3_nt: TGTGCCAGCAGCGGACGAATGGGGGGCTCCTACAATGAGCAGTTCTTC
clone_size: few; j_call: TRBJ1-1; cdr3_length: 13; d_call: TRBD1; v_call: TRBV12-3/TRBV12-4; cdr3_aa: CASSIGTGSEAFF; cdr3_nt: TGTGCCAGCAGTATTGGGACAGGGTCTGAAGCTTTCTTT
clone_size: .; j_call: TRBJ2-3; cdr3_length: 16; d_call: TRBD2; v_call: TRBV7-9; cdr3_aa: CASSPPGLAVGDTQYF; cdr3_nt: TGTGCCAGCAGCCCCCCCGGACTAGCGGTGGGGGATACGCAGTATTTT
clone_size: many; j_call: TRBJ1-2; cdr3_length: 14; d_call: .; v_call: TRBV25-1; cdr3_aa: CASSELEAAGGYTF; cdr3_nt: TGTGCCAGCAGTGAATTGGAGGCAGCCGGTGGCTACACCTTC
clone_size: .; j_call: TRBJ1-2; cdr3_length: 15; d_call: TRBD1; v_call: TRBV6-2/TRBV6-3; cdr3_aa: CASSQPRQGDYGYTF; cdr3_nt: TGTGCCAGCAGTCAGCCCCGACAGGGCGATTATGGCTACACCTTC
clone_size: .; j_call: TRBJ2-1; cdr3_length: 16; d_call: .; v_call: TRBV6-6; cdr3_aa: CASSYSGGDSYNEQFF; cdr3_nt: TGTGCCAGCAGTTACTCAGGGGGGGATTCATACAATGAGCAGTTCTTC
clone_size: few; j_call: TRBJ2-1; cdr3_length: 17; d_call: TRBD2; v_call: TRBV7-9; cdr3_aa: CASSWGLAGDPDNEQFF; cdr3_nt: TGTGCCAGCAGCTGGGGACTAGCGGGAGACCCCGACAATGAGCAGTTCTTC
clone_size: .; j_call: TRBJ2-5; cdr3_length: 13; d_call: .; v_call: TRBV4-1; cdr3_aa: CASSVRQRETQYF; cdr3_nt: TGCGCCAGCAGCGTCCGACAGCGAGAGACCCAGTACTTC
clone_size: few; j_call: TRBJ2-1; cdr3_length: 15; d_call: .; v_call: TRBV29-1; cdr3_aa: CSAGGGPVRYNEQFF; cdr3_nt: TGCAGCGCTGGCGGCGGACCGGTCAGGTACAATGAGCAGTTCTTC
clone_size: .; j_call: TRBJ1-2; cdr3_length: 14; d_call: .; v_call: TRBV12-3/TRBV12-4; cdr3_aa: CASSLGPINYGYTF; cdr3_nt: TGTGCCAGCAGTTTGGGACCGATCAACTATGGCTACACCTTC
clone_size: .; j_call: TRBJ2-7; cdr3_length: 15; d_call: TRBD1; v_call: TRBV7-2; cdr3_aa: CASSLLTGDFDEQYF; cdr3_nt: TGTGCCAGCAGCTTGCTTACAGGGGATTTCGACGAGCAGTACTTC
clone_size: few; j_call: TRBJ1-4; cdr3_length: 18; d_call: .; v_call: TRBV23-1; cdr3_aa: CASSHSAGDGGSDEKLFF; cdr3_nt: TGCGCCAGCAGTCATTCGGCCGGCGATGGGGGATCGGATGAAAAACTGTTTTTT
clone_size: .; j_call: TRBJ2-1; cdr3_length: 15; d_call: TRBD2; v_call: TRBV9; cdr3_aa: CASSEGLATYNEQFF; cdr3_nt: TGTGCCAGCAGCGAGGGACTAGCCACTTACAATGAGCAGTTCTTC
clone_size: .; j_call: TRBJ2-1; cdr3_length: 14; d_call: .; v_call: TRBV9; cdr3_aa: CASSSVGLSDEQFF; cdr3_nt: TGTGCCAGCAGCTCCGTTGGCCTTAGTGATGAGCAGTTCTTC
clone_size: .; j_call: TRBJ2-7; cdr3_length: 14; d_call: TRBD1; v_call: TRBV5-6; cdr3_aa: CASSLSGQRYEQCF; cdr3_nt: TGTGCCAGCAGCTTATCGGGACAGCGTTACGAGCAGTGCTTC
clone_size: few; j_call: TRBJ2-7; cdr3_length: 17; d_call: TRBD2; v_call: TRBV6-2/TRBV6-3; cdr3_aa: CASSYWGTSGSSYEQYF; cdr3_nt: TGTGCCAGCAGTTACTGGGGGACTAGCGGGAGTTCCTACGAGCAGTACTTC
clone_size: once; j_call: TRBJ2-3; cdr3_length: 15; d_call: .; v_call: TRBV5-1; cdr3_aa: CASSLEDRARGTQYF; cdr3_nt: TGCGCCAGCAGCTTGGAGGATCGAGCCAGGGGTACGCAGTATTTT
clone_size: few; j_call: TRBJ1-6; cdr3_length: 17; d_call: .; v_call: TRBV12-3/TRBV12-4; cdr3_aa: CASSPGGFSSYNSPLHF; cdr3_nt: TGTGCCAGCAGTCCCGGTGGGTTCAGCTCCTATAATTCACCCCTCCACTTT
clone_size: few; j_call: TRBJ2-7; cdr3_length: 14; d_call: .; v_call: TRBV10-3; cdr3_aa: CATTLRDVGYEQYF; cdr3_nt: TGTGCCACCACCCTCCGGGACGTAGGCTACGAGCAGTACTTC
clone_size: .; j_call: TRBJ1-2; cdr3_length: 13; d_call: .; v_call: TRBV7-2; cdr3_aa: CASSSGGADGYTF; cdr3_nt: TGTGCCAGCAGTTCGGGGGGGGCCGATGGCTACACCTTC
clone_size: few; j_call: TRBJ2-5; cdr3_length: 14; d_call: TRBD2; v_call: TRBV7-3; cdr3_aa: CASSLGLASETQYF; cdr3_nt: TGTGCCAGCAGCTTAGGACTAGCTTCGGAGACCCAGTACTTC
clone_size: once; j_call: TRBJ2-7; cdr3_length: 13; d_call: TRBD1; v_call: TRBV29-1; cdr3_aa: CSVEGQTSYEQYF; cdr3_nt: TGCAGCGTTGAGGGACAGACCTCCTACGAGCAGTACTTC
clone_size: .; j_call: TRBJ2-1; cdr3_length: 15; d_call: TRBD2; v_call: TRBV12-3/TRBV12-4; cdr3_aa: CASSPISSGNNEQFF; cdr3_nt: TGTGCCAGCAGTCCGATAAGTAGCGGGAACAATGAGCAGTTCTTC
clone_size: many; j_call: TRBJ2-5; cdr3_length: 13; d_call: .; v_call: TRBV20-1; cdr3_aa: CSAYGPVQETQYF; cdr3_nt: TGCAGTGCTTACGGACCAGTCCAAGAGACCCAGTACTTC
clone_size: .; j_call: TRBJ1-2; cdr3_length: 13; d_call: .; v_call: TRBV7-8; cdr3_aa: CASSLESAYGYTF; cdr3_nt: TGTGCCAGCAGCTTAGAGTCAGCCTATGGCTACACCTTC
clone_size: .; j_call: TRBJ2-5; cdr3_length: 19; d_call: TRBD2; v_call: TRBV12-3/TRBV12-4; cdr3_aa: CASSLVARGSDLKLKTQYF; cdr3_nt: TGTGCCAGCAGTTTAGTAGCGCGCGGGAGTGACTTAAAACTGAAGACCCAGTACTTC
clone_size: few; j_call: TRBJ1-2; cdr3_length: 18; d_call: TRBD1; v_call: TRBV2; cdr3_aa: CASSEAAGQGAFKLSYTF; cdr3_nt: TGTGCCAGCAGTGAAGCGGCGGGACAGGGGGCCTTTAAGCTGAGCTACACCTTC
clone_size: many; j_call: TRBJ2-4; cdr3_length: 13; d_call: .; v_call: TRBV7-2; cdr3_aa: CASSLVAKNIQYF; cdr3_nt: TGTGCCAGCAGCTTAGTAGCCAAAAACATTCAGTACTTC
clone_size: few; j_call: TRBJ2-5; cdr3_length: 13; d_call: .; v_call: TRBV20-1; cdr3_aa: CSASPAGQETQYF; cdr3_nt: TGCAGTGCTTCTCCGGCGGGGCAAGAGACCCAGTACTTC
clone_size: few; j_call: TRBJ2-7; cdr3_length: 11; d_call: .; v_call: TRBV28; cdr3_aa: CASSRSWEQYF; cdr3_nt: TGTGCTAGCAGTCGGAGTTGGGAGCAGTACTTC
clone_size: .; j_call: TRBJ2-7; cdr3_length: 13; d_call: .; v_call: TRBV7-3; cdr3_aa: CASSLGLAHEQYF; cdr3_nt: TGTGCCAGCAGCTTAGGGCTAGCGCACGAGCAGTACTTC
clone_size: few; j_call: TRBJ2-5; cdr3_length: 13; d_call: .; v_call: TRBV5-4; cdr3_aa: CASSPVGGETQYF; cdr3_nt: TGTGCCAGCAGCCCTGTCGGCGGTGAGACCCAGTACTTC
clone_size: .; j_call: TRBJ2-2; cdr3_length: 15; d_call: .; v_call: TRBV12-3/TRBV12-4; cdr3_aa: CASSFLPPNTGELFF; cdr3_nt: TGTGCCAGCAGTTTTTTGCCACCAAACACCGGGGAGCTGTTTTTT
clone_size: many; j_call: TRBJ2-1; cdr3_length: 16; d_call: TRBD2; v_call: TRBV20-1; cdr3_aa: CSARDYSGTSEGRQFF; cdr3_nt: TGCAGTGCTAGAGATTATTCCGGGACTAGCGAGGGGAGACAGTTCTTC
clone_size: .; j_call: TRBJ2-7; cdr3_length: 18; d_call: TRBD2; v_call: TRBV28; cdr3_aa: CASSLYQGTSVISYEQYF; cdr3_nt: TGTGCCAGCAGTTTATATCAGGGGACTAGCGTCATCTCCTACGAGCAGTACTTC
clone_size: few; j_call: TRBJ1-5; cdr3_length: 14; d_call: .; v_call: TRBV27; cdr3_aa: CASSLWQGNQPQHF; cdr3_nt: TGTGCCAGCAGTTTATGGCAGGGGAATCAGCCCCAGCATTTT
clone_size: few; j_call: TRBJ2-7; cdr3_length: 14; d_call: TRBD1; v_call: TRBV12-3/TRBV12-4; cdr3_aa: CASRGQGKNYEQYF; cdr3_nt: TGTGCCAGCAGAGGACAGGGGAAAAACTACGAGCAGTACTTC
clone_size: .; j_call: TRBJ2-7; cdr3_length: 11; d_call: TRBD1; v_call: TRBV10-3; cdr3_aa: CAISETGVQYF; cdr3_nt: TGTGCCATCAGTGAGACAGGGGTACAGTACTTC
clone_size: few; j_call: TRBJ2-1; cdr3_length: 16; d_call: TRBD2; v_call: TRBV18; cdr3_aa: CASSPPGLAGGDEQFF; cdr3_nt: TGTGCCAGCTCACCACCGGGACTAGCGGGGGGCGATGAGCAGTTCTTC
clone_size: few; j_call: TRBJ2-5; cdr3_length: 15; d_call: TRBD2; v_call: TRBV20-1; cdr3_aa: CSARTSGTTRETQYF; cdr3_nt: TGCAGTGCCAGGACTAGCGGGACCACCAGGGAGACCCAGTACTTC